This T cell receptor beta chain came from a study of brain metastases from non-small cell lung cancer. Profiling relied on immunoSEQ multiplex PCR, and the TCRdb table lists in-frame clones only, not all of them. The profile shows roughly 1,500 clones, 85% to 95% of them singletons. Comment on this clone: What it binds is not known.

The study, taken as a whole, reports: TCR repertoires overlapped largely between brain metastases and matched primaries. Brain metastases had lower T-cell infiltration than primary tumors.

Sequencing was done on a sample of tissue from a brain metastasis. The clonotype comes from a donor aged 40 or over with non-small cell lung cancer.

CDR3 sequence reads: CASSLSGGANTGELFF. CDR3 bases: TGTGCCAGCAGCCTTTCCGGGGGGGCGAACACCGGGGAGCTGTTTTTT. The genes are TRBV7-3 and TRBJ2-2; 8 nucleotides align to TRBD2. The V gene end was trimmed by 5 bases and the J gene end by 0 bases; junction bases not matched to a gene: 5. Germline assignment: CDR1 SGHTA and CDR2 FQGTGA. The CDR3 totals 16 residues.